This T cell receptor (beta chain) was sequenced during a study of graft-versus-host responses after intestinal transplantation. As for the study in general: Those transplanted obtained multivisceral, liver-intestinal, or isolated intestinal grafts. Recipients across the board were started on anti-thymocyte globulin induction, then kept on tacrolimus and steroids for roughly 3 years. Study-wide points: Allografts carried high graft-versus-host to host-versus-graft clonal ratios in patients having graft-donor T cell macrochimerism. Peak circulating GvH clone levels were associated with early post-transplant HvG declines.

Assay used: immunoSEQ multiplex PCR; TCRdb lists only in-frame clones, some missing. The sample has around 100,000 clones, 87% seen once. To note about this clone: Its antigen is unidentified.

Germline CDR1 is SGHDT and CDR2 is YYEEEE. CDR3 length equals 15 residues. V was trimmed by 4 bases and J by 9 bases, leaving 20 bases between them. V usage is TRBV5-6 and J usage is TRBJ2-1; D gene uncertain. This TCR came from a human donor who was the organ donor for an intestinal transplant. The sequencing here drew on unstimulated CD4+ T cells sorted from spleen or lymph node cells, taken before transplant. This chain's CDR3 is CASSPLSWSSGEQFF. The CDR3, as DNA: TGTGCCAGCAGCCCACTTAGTTGGTCCTCGGGTGAGCAGTTCTTC. Together with reference TRBV5-6 and TRBJ2-1, the CDR3 gives the full variable domain: DAGVTQSPTHLIKTRGQQVTLRCSPKSGHDTVSWYQQALGQGPQFIFQYYEEEERQRGNFPDRFSGHQFPNYSSELNVNALLLGDSALYLCASSPLSWSSGEQFFGPGTRLTVL.